This T cell receptor beta chain originates from a study of somatic mutations in T cells in chronic GVHD (dated by TCRdb to 2018 to 2020). Isolated genomic DNA was used for TCRbeta deep sequencing. The immunoSEQ assay, provided as a commercial service, was used for TCRbeta CDR3 sequencing and initial data processing. Per the original workflow: IMGT was used to annotate V, D, J genes, while reads were demultiplexed, adapter and primer sequences were stripped out, and similar clones were merged through frequency-ratio clustering. The table comes from immuneACCESS by way of TCRdb, which keeps in-frame sequences with V and J called. Part of the clones is missing from these tables; in studies checked, under half for an unresolved V gene and the rest for unknown reasons. V and J calls and clone size are those listed in that table; D and trimming were worked out from the DNA. For this sample the table gives around 13,000 clones, of which around four fifths were detected only once. Of the sample, about 32% is held by the ten largest clones.

Worth noting for this clone: Its antigen remains undetermined. Base qualities are not at hand, and no much larger clone is one base apart.

CDR1 and CDR2 were assigned from the germline V gene as SGDLS and YYNGEE. Trimming costs V 0 bases and J 4 bases, and their ends lie 9 bases apart. There are 14 amino acids in the CDR3, from cysteine to phenylalanine inclusive. Only the CDR3 region is kept as DNA, spanning 42 bases read in frame from base 1. For sorting, staining was performed with anti-CD3, anti-CD4, anti-CD8 and a Vbeta20 antibody from the IOTest Beta Mark kit on a FACSAria III, and a purity above 97% was achieved. Peripheral blood was collected in sodium heparin tubes and mononuclear cells were isolated by Ficoll-Paque PLUS density gradient centrifugation. Before TCRbeta deep sequencing, the CD4+ Vbeta20+, CD4+ Vbeta20-, and CD8+ T cell fractions were FACS-sorted.

The V gene is TRBV9 and the J gene is TRBJ2-3; the best D guess is TRBD1, with 5 bases matching. Input material: Vbeta20-negative CD4+ T cells from blood. Reading the label with the study, this specimen's cell subset or site is: CD4+ T cells sorted as TCR Vbeta20 negative by flow cytometry. This clonotype was sampled from a male patient aged 45-60 years with chronic graft-versus-host disease. Some T cells may originate with the graft donor following a transplant. The bases read TGTGCCAGCAGCGTAGGGGGCAGCCCAGATACGCAGTATTTT. Translated, it reads CASSVGGSPDTQYF.